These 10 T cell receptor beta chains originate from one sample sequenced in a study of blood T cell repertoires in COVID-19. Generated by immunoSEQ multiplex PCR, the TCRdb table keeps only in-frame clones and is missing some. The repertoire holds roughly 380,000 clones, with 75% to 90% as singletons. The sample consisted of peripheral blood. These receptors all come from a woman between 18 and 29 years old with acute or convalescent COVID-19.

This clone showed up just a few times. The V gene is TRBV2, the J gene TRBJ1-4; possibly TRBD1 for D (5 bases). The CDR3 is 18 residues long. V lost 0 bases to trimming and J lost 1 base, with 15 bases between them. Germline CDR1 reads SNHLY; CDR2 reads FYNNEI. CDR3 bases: TGTGCCAGCAGTGAAGCGGGGCTATCGACGGGAACTAATGAAAAACTGTTTTTT. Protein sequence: CASSEAGLSTGTNEKLFF.

CDR3 in amino acids: CASGLASSGFFGELFF. The CDR3 coding sequence is TGTGCTAGTGGTTTGGCGTCTAGCGGGTTCTTCGGGGAGCTGTTTTTT. V and J are TRBV12-5 and TRBJ2-2; 8 positions agree with TRBD2. V shed 1 base and J 7 bases; nucleotides not matched to a gene: 8. The CDR3 runs 16 residues. The germline gives CDR1 LGHNT, CDR2 FRNRAP.

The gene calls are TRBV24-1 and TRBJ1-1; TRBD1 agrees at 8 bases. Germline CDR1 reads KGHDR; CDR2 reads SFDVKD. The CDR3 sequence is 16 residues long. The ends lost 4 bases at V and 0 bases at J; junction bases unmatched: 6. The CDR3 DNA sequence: TGTGCCACCAGTGACCAGAGACAGGGGTTGAACACTGAAGCTTTCTTT. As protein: CATSDQRQGLNTEAFF.

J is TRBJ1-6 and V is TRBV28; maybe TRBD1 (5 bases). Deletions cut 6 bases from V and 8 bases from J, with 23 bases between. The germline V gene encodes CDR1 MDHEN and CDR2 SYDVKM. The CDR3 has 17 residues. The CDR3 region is CASSLPTQGDLDSPLHF. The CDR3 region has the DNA TGTGCCAGCAGCCTTCCAACTCAGGGTGACCTTGATTCACCCCTCCACTTT.

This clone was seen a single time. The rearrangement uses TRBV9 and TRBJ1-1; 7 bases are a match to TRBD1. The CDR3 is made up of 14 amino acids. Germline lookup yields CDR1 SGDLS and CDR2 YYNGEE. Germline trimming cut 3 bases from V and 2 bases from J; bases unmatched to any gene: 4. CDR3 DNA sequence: TGTGCCAGCAGCGCCTCAGGGGGAAACACTGAAGCTTTCTTT. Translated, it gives CASSASGGNTEAFF. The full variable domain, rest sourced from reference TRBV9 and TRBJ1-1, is DSGVTQTPKHLITATGQRVTLRCSPRSGDLSVYWYQQSLDQGLQFLIQYYNGEERAKGNILERFSAQQFPDLHSELNLSSLELGDSALYFCASSASGGNTEAFFGQGTRLTVV.

The CDR3 loop is CASSLGREATEQYF. As DNA, the CDR3 is TGTGCCAGCAGCTTAGGGCGGGAGGCCACCGAGCAGTACTTC. The chain links TRBV11-3 to TRBJ2-7, with TRBD2 matching over 8 bases. Trimming at V came to 1 base and at J to 6 bases, leaving 5 bases not matched to a gene. CDR1 is SGHNT and CDR2 is YENEEA in the germline V gene. This CDR3 comprises 14 residues.

The DNA of the CDR3 is TGTGCCAGTAGTGGCCGATTGGCAGGGCTTCAGGAAAAACTGTTTTTT. Encoded protein: CASSGRLAGLQEKLFF. The chain carries TRBV19 and TRBJ1-4; tentative D call: TRBD1 (5 bases). The germline V gene encodes CDR1 LNHDA and CDR2 SQIVND (reference sequence). There are 16 residues in the CDR3. Trimming pared 5 bases from V and 8 bases from J, leaving 21 bases between.

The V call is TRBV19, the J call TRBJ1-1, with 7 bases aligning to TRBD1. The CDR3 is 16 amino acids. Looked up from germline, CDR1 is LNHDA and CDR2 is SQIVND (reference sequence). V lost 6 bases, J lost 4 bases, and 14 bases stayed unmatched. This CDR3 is CASREKVKGARTEAFF. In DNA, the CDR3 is TGTGCCAGTAGAGAGAAGGTTAAGGGGGCGCGCACTGAAGCTTTCTTT.

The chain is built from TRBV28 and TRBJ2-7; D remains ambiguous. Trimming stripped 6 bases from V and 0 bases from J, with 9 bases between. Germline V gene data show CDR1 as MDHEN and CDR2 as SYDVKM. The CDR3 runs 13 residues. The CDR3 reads CASSSPNSYEQYF. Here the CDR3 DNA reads TGTGCCAGCAGCAGTCCGAACTCCTACGAGCAGTACTTC.

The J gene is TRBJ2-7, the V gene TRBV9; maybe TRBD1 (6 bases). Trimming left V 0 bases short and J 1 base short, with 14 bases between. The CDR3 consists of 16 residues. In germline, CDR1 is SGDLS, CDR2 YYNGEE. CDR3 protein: CASSVDGTKVSYEQYF. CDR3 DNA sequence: TGTGCCAGCAGCGTAGATGGGACAAAAGTTTCCTACGAGCAGTACTTC.